This T cell receptor (beta chain) is from a study of shared clonotypes between healthy human individuals. Assay: immunoSEQ multiplex PCR; the TCRdb copy retains only in-frame clones and omits some. The sample lists some 530,000 clones, 70% to 85% occurring once. J gave up 4 bases and V 4 bases, and 3 bases lay outside the gene matches. Germline CDR1 and CDR2: SGHDT and YYEEEE. The CDR3 extends over 14 amino acids. This TCR derives from a woman aged 40 to 55 in good health. Some clones in this sample may be carry-over from other donors' samples. The chain combines TRBV5-6 with TRBJ2-5; TRBD1 agrees at 11 bases. The source material was PBMCs. CDR3 region: CASSRDRGLETQYF. In DNA form, the CDR3 reads TGTGCCAGCAGCCGGGACAGGGGGTTAGAGACCCAGTACTTC.